These 5 T cell receptor beta chains were all obtained from the same sample, sequenced in a study of blood T cell repertoires in COVID-19 (TCRdb year 2020). Receptor libraries were prepared by the immunoSEQ multiplex PCR assay. TCRdb re-hosts the immuneACCESS table, in-frame sequences only. Its copies lack some clones; in the studies checked, an unresolved V gene accounts for under half of them, and the cause for the rest is not known. The sample includes approximately 86,000 clones, with just under 85% observed a single time. Of the sample, 3.4% falls within the top ten clones. What was sequenced was peripheral blood. Every receptor here comes from a man aged 45-65 years with acute or convalescent COVID-19.

This clone was counted a single time. The chain carries TRBV7-2 and TRBJ2-7; the D gene is possibly TRBD2 (5 bases). This CDR3 region has 15 residues. Germline CDR1 reads SGHTA; CDR2 reads FQGNSA. Trimming stripped 5 bases from V and 3 bases from J, with 17 bases between. The CDR3, as DNA: TGTGCCAGCAGCCCCCCTCCCGGGGTGATCTACGAGCAGTACTTC. It translates to CASSPPPGVIYEQYF.

V is TRBV7-5 and J is TRBJ2-7; whether TRBD2, the table's D call, matches the DNA was not checked. TRBV7-5 is designated a pseudogene. This CDR3 has 13 residues. CDR3 loop: CVTLPGDSREQYF. In DNA, the CDR3 is TGTGTCACTCTCCCTGGGGACTCTCGCGAGCAGTACTTC.

The V gene is TRBV5-1, the J gene TRBJ2-7; 8 positions agree with TRBD2. V was clipped by 4 bases and J by 2 bases; unmatched bases: 8. CDR1 is SGHRS and CDR2 is YFSETQ in the germline V gene. The CDR3 is 15 residues long. CDR3 region: CASSSRTSPAYEQYF. The CDR3 nucleotides read TGCGCCAGCAGCAGCAGGACTAGCCCAGCCTACGAGCAGTACTTC.

The V gene is TRBV5-6, the J gene TRBJ2-5, with 14 bases aligning to TRBD2. J gave up 3 bases and V 3 bases, and 4 bases lay outside the gene matches. The length of the CDR3 is 16 residues. Germline CDR1 is SGHDT and CDR2 is YYEEEE. The CDR3 loop reads CASSWTGLAGEETQYF. DNA of the CDR3: TGTGCCAGCAGCTGGACGGGACTAGCGGGAGAAGAGACCCAGTACTTC. The full variable domain, its missing parts supplied by reference TRBV5-6 and TRBJ2-5, is DAGVTQSPTHLIKTRGQQVTLRCSPKSGHDTVSWYQQALGQGPQFIFQYYEEEERQRGNFPDRFSGHQFPNYSSELNVNALLLGDSALYLCASSWTGLAGEETQYFGPGTRLLVL.

The gene calls are TRBV2 and TRBJ2-5; TRBD1 might be the D (6 bases). The CDR3 length is 14 residues. The V end lost 4 bases, the J end lost 0 bases, and 9 bases lay between the germline ends. Looked up from germline, CDR1 is SNHLY and CDR2 is FYNNEI. The CDR3 region is CASSAWTDQETQYF. Here the CDR3 DNA reads TGTGCCAGCAGTGCCTGGACAGACCAAGAGACCCAGTACTTC.